This is a list of T cell receptor beta chains from one sample in a study of spatial heterogeneity in lung cancer. TCRdb analysed the 5' RACE reads with MiXCR anew, one entry per CDR3 protein. The sample has over 90,000 distinct CDR3 sequences, around 10% seen once. Sample: PBMCs, taken at surgery. The receptors derive from a male donor with early-stage non-small cell lung cancer. Each CDR3 is given with its conserved first and last residue. A D gene is named only where the DNA matches it firmly. Clone size, where shown, is once, few, many, or a class for clones that have expanded.

abundance,d_gene,v_gene,j_gene,CDR3nt,CDR3aa
NA,TRBD1,TRBV11-2,TRBJ2-1,TGTGCCAGCAGCTCCGGACAGGCCGGGGAGCAGTTCTTC,CASSSGQAGEQFF
NA,TRBD2,TRBV10-3,TRBJ2-7,TGTGCCATCAGTGGGGGAGGGGCCAGCGGGAGACTATACGAGCAGTACTTC,CAISGGGASGRLYEQYF
many,TRBD1,TRBV9,TRBJ2-6,TGTGCCAGCAGCGTAGCGACACAGGGGGCTAATGGGGCCAACGTCCTGACTTTC,CASSVATQGANGANVLTF
many,TRBD1,TRBV10-2,TRBJ2-7,TGCGCCAGCAGTGAGGGATATGGACAGGCTTCCTACGAGCAGTACTTC,CASSEGYGQASYEQYF
many,NA,TRBV30,TRBJ2-5,TGTGCCTGCGGGGGGCCAAAAGAGACCCAGTACTTC,CACGGPKETQYF
few,NA,TRBV19,TRBJ2-6,TGTGCCAGTAAGGTCTCTGGGGCCAACGTCCTGACTTTC,CASKVSGANVLTF
few,NA,TRBV2,TRBJ2-7,TGTGCCAGCAGACAGGGTGGGACCTACGAGCAGTACTTC,CASRQGGTYEQYF
few,TRBD1,TRBV29-1,TRBJ1-5,TGCAGCGTTGCGGAGGGGGCGTCGGGCAATCAGCCCCAGCATTTT,CSVAEGASGNQPQHF
NA,NA,TRBV29-1,TRBJ2-1,TGCAGCGTTCAGCGGAGCCAGATCTACAATGAGCAGTTCTTC,CSVQRSQIYNEQFF
NA,NA,TRBV2,TRBJ2-7,TGTGCCAGCAGTGACCCGGACCTGGAGGGCGGCTACGAGCAGTACTTC,CASSDPDLEGGYEQYF
NA,NA,TRBV25-1,TRBJ2-5,TGTGCCAGCAGTGACTCGACCGCCTCGGAGACCCAGTACTTC,CASSDSTASETQYF
many,NA,TRBV7-2,TRBJ2-3,TGTGCCCTAAAGGGGGGTCCCACAGATACGCAGTATTTT,CALKGGPTDTQYF
NA,TRBD2,TRBV6-5,TRBJ2-1,TGTGCCAGCAGTTCCGGGACTAGCGGGGGCTTACAGTTCTTC,CASSSGTSGGLQFF
few,NA,TRBV3-1,TRBJ2-3,TGTGCCAGCAGCCACGCGGATGCCACAGATACGCAGTATTTT,CASSHADATDTQYF
NA,NA,TRBV4-2,TRBJ2-1,TGTGCCAGCAGCCAAGATCGCCAGGGTACTTACAATGAGCAGTTCTTC,CASSQDRQGTYNEQFF
few,NA,TRBV2,TRBJ2-3,TGTGCCAGCAGTGTAGCTCTGGGCTCTGATACGCAGTATTTT,CASSVALGSDTQYF
few,NA,TRBV5-1,TRBJ2-2,TGCGCCAGCAGCAAGGAGGGAGCGAACACCGGGGAGCTGTTTTTT,CASSKEGANTGELFF
NA,NA,TRBV19,TRBJ2-7,TGTGCCAGTAGTATGGGGTACGCCTACGAGCAGTACTTC,CASSMGYAYEQYF
NA,TRBD2,TRBV5-1,TRBJ2-1,TGCGCCAGCAGCTTGGGCGGGGGAGAGCACAATGAGCAGTTCTTC,CASSLGGGEHNEQFF
many,TRBD1,TRBV7-9,TRBJ2-1,TGTGCCAGCAGCCCCCGGGACAGGGGGCCAGACAATGAGCAGTTCTTC,CASSPRDRGPDNEQFF
few,TRBD1,TRBV10-3,TRBJ2-7,TGTGCCATCAGTGAGTCGGGACAGGGGGCTAGCGAGCAGTACTTC,CAISESGQGASEQYF